This T cell receptor (beta chain) was captured by sequencing in a study of OX40 agonist ivuxolimab in advanced cancers. As for the study in general: Patients enrolled in dose escalation were diagnosed with hepatocellular carcinoma, melanoma, renal cell or head and neck cancer.

Using immunoSEQ multiplex PCR, the repertoire was profiled, and TCRdb retains in-frame clones only, with some absent. The table lists about 20,000 clones, about four fifths of them singletons. Looked up from germline, CDR1 is SEHNR and CDR2 is FQNEAQ (reference sequence). V was cut by 2 bases and J by 5 bases, with 12 bases left in between. The CDR3 loop spans 14 amino acids. The chain joins TRBV7-9 to TRBJ2-5; a possible D gene is TRBD1 (5 bases). Sequenced material: CD4+ or CD8+ T cells sorted from blood, taken in a trial of the OX40 agonist ivuxolimab. The sequence was collected from an adult with an advanced solid tumor such as melanoma, head and neck, liver or kidney cancer. CDR3 bases: TGTGCCAGCAGCTTATTCCAGGGCCAGGAGACCCAGTACTTC. As protein: CASSLFQGQETQYF.